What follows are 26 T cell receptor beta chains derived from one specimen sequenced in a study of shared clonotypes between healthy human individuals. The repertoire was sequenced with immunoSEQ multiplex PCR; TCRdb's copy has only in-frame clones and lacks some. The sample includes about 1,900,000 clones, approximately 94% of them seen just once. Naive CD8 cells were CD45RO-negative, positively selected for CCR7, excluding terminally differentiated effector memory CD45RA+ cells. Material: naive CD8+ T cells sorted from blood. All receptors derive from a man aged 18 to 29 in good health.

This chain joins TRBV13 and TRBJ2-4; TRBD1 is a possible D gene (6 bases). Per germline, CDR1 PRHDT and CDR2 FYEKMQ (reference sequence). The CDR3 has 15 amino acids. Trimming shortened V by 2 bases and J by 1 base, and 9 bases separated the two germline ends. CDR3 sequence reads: CASSLFQGAKNIQYF. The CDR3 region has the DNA TGTGCCAGCAGCTTATTCCAGGGGGCCAAAAACATTCAGTACTTC.

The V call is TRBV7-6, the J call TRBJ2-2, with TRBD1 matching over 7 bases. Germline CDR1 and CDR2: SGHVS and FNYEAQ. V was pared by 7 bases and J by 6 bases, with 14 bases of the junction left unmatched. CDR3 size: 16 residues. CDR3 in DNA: TGTGCCAGCAACCCCCTGAGGACAGGTGGTCCCGGGGAGCTGTTTTTT. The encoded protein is CASNPLRTGGPGELFF.

CDR3 coding DNA: TGTGCCAGCGGGGGAGCTAGCTACAATGAGCAGTTCTTC. Translating it yields CASGGASYNEQFF. This chain connects TRBV27 to TRBJ2-1; D might be TRBD1 or TRBD2, each matching 5 bases. CDR1 is MNHEY, CDR2 SMNVEV, per germline (reference sequence). V gave up 8 bases and J gave up 3 bases, with 11 bases separating them. The CDR3 runs 13 residues.

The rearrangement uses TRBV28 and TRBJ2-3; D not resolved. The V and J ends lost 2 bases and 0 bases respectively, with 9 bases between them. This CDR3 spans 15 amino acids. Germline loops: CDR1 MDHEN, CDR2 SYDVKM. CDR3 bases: TGTGCCAGCAGTTTAAACGCAGGAAGCACAGATACGCAGTATTTT. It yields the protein CASSLNAGSTDTQYF.

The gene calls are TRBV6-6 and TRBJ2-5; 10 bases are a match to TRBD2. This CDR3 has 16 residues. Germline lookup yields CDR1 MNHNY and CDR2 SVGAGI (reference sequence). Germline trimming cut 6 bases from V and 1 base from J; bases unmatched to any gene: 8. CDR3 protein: CASRGASGGFQETQYF. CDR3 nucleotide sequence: TGTGCCAGCAGGGGCGCTAGCGGGGGTTTCCAAGAGACCCAGTACTTC.

The CDR3 sequence is CASSEYRWDSNQPQHF. DNA of the CDR3: TGTGCCAGCAGTGAATACAGGTGGGATAGCAATCAGCCCCAGCATTTT. V is TRBV2 and J is TRBJ1-5, with D maybe TRBD1 (5 bases). There are 16 residues in the CDR3. V was shortened by 2 bases and J by 0 bases, with 11 bases between the two germline ends. The germline V gene encodes CDR1 SNHLY and CDR2 FYNNEI.

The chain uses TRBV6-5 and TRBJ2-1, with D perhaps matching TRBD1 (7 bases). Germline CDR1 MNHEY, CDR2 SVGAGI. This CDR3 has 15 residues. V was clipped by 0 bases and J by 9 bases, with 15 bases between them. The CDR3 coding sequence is TGTGCCAGCAGTTACTCGAAGGAGGGGGCGAGTGAGCAGTTCTTC. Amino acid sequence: CASSYSKEGASEQFF.

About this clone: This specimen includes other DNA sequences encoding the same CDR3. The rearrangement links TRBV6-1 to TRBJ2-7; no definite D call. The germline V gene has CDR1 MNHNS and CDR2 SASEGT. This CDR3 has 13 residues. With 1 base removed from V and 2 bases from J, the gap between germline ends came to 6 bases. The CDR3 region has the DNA TGTGCCAGCAGTGAAGGGGCTACCTACGAGCAGTACTTC. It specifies CASSEGATYEQYF.

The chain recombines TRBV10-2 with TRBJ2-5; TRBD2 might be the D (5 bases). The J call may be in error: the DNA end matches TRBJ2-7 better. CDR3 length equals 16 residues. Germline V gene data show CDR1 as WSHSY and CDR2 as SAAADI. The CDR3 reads CASSELGSRRPYEQYF. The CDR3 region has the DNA TGCGCCAGCAGTGAGCTTGGGAGTCGCCGACCCTACGAGCAGTACTTC.

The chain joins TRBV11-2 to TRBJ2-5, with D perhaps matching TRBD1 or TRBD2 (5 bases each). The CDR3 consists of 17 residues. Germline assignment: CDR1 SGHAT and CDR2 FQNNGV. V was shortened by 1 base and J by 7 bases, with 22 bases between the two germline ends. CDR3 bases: TGTGCCAGCAGCTTAGTCATGAATTCGGGTCCGAGGGGGACCCAGTACTTC. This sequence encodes CASSLVMNSGPRGTQYF.

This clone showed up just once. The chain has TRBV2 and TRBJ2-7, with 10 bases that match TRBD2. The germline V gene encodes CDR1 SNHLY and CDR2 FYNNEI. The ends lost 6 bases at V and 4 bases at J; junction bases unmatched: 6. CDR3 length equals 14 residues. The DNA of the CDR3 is TGTGCCAGCAGGTGGCTAGCGGGAGTTTACGAGCAGTACTTC. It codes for CASRWLAGVYEQYF.

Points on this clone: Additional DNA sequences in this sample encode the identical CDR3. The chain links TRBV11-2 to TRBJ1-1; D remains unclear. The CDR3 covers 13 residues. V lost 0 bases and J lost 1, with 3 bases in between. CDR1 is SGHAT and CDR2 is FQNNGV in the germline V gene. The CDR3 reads CASSLETNTEAFF. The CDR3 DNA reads TGTGCCAGCAGCTTAGAAACGAACACTGAAGCTTTCTTT. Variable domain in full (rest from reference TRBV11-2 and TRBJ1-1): EAGVAQSPRYKIIEKRQSVAFWCNPISGHATLYWYQQILGQGPKLLIQFQNNGVVDDSQLPKDRFSAERLKGVDSTLKIQPAKLEDSAVYLCASSLETNTEAFFGQGTRLTVV.

CDR3 sequence reads: CASSQDFHGSGNTIYF. The CDR3 nucleotides read TGCGCCAGCAGCCAAGATTTCCACGGCTCTGGAAACACCATATATTTT. The V gene is TRBV4-3, the J gene TRBJ1-3; D is ambiguous. Trimming took off 0 bases at V and 0 bases at J, with 9 bases between the two ends. The CDR3 is 16 residues long. Germline lookup yields CDR1 LGHNA and CDR2 YSLEER.

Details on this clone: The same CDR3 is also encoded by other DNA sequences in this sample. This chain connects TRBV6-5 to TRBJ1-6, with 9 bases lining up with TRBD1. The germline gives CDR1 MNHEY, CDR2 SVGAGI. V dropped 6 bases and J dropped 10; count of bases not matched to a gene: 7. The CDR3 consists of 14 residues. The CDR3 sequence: CASSQGQGGSPLHF. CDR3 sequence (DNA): TGTGCCAGCAGCCAGGGACAGGGAGGATCACCCCTCCACTTT.

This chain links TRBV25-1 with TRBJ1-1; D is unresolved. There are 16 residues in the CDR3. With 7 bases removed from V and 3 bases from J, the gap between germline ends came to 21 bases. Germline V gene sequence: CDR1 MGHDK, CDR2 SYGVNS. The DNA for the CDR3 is TGTGCCAGCACCCCAGCGGAAGGAGGTAGGGACACTGAAGCTTTCTTT. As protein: CASTPAEGGRDTEAFF.

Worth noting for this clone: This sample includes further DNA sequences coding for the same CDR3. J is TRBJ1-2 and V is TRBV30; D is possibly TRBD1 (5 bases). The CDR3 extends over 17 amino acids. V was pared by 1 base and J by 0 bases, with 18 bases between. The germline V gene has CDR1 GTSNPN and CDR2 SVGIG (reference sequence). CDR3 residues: CAWSDSLRRETNYGYTF. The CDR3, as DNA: TGTGCCTGGAGTGACTCCCTACGCAGGGAAACTAACTATGGCTACACCTTC.

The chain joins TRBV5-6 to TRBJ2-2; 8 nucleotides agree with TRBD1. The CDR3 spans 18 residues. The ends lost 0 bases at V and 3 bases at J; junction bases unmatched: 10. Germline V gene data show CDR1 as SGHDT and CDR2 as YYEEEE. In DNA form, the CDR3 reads TGTGCCAGCAGCTTGGTCTTGTCAGGGGGCGCAGACACCGGGGAGCTGTTTTTT. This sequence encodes CASSLVLSGGADTGELFF.

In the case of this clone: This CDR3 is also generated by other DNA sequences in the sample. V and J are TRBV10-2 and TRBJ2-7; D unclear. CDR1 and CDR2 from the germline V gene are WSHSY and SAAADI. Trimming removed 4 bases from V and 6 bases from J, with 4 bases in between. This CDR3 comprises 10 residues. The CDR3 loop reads CASSAGEQYF. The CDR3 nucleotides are TGCGCCAGCAGTGCTGGCGAGCAGTACTTC.

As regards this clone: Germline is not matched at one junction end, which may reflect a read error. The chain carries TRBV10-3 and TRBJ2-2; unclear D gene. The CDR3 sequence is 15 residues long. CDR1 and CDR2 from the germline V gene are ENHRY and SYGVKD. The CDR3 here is CAIRESLASVGELFF. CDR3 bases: TGTGCCATCAGAGAGTCTTTGGCGAGCGTCGGGGAGCTGTTTTTT.

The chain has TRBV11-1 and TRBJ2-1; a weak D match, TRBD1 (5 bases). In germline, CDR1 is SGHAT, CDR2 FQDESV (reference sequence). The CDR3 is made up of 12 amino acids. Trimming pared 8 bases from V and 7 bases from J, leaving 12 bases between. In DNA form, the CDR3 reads TGTGCCAGCTACCAGGGTGGAAATGAGCAGTTCTTC. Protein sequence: CASYQGGNEQFF.

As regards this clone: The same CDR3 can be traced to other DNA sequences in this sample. The CDR3 spells CASSLSGTNEKLFF. The CDR3 DNA follows: TGTGCCAGCAGTTTATCGGGAACTAATGAAAAACTGTTTTTT. This rearrangement joins TRBV27 to TRBJ1-4; D gene uncertain. V shed 0 bases and J shed 1 base, with 3 bases lying between them. CDR1 and CDR2 (germline): MNHEY, SMNVEV (reference sequence). The CDR3 contains 14 residues.

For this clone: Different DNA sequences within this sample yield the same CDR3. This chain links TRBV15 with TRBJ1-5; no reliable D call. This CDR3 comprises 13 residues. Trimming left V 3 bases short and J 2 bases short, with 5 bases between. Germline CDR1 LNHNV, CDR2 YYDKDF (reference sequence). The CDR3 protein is CATSRVGNQPQHF. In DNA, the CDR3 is TGTGCCACCAGCAGGGTGGGCAATCAGCCCCAGCATTTT.

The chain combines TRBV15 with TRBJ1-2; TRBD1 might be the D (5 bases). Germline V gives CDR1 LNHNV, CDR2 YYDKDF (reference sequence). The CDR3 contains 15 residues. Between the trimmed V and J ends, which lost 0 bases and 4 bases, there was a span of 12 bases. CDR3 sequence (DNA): TGTGCCACCAGCAGAGACGTCGGGGGGGGCTATGGCTACACCTTC. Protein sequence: CATSRDVGGGYGYTF.

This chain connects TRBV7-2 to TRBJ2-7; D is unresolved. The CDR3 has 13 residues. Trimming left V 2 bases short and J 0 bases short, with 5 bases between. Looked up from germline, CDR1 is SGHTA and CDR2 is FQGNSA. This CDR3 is CASSLKSSYEQYF. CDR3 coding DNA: TGTGCCAGCAGCTTAAAGAGCTCCTACGAGCAGTACTTC. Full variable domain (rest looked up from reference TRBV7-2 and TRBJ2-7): GAGVSQSPSNKVTEKGKDVELRCDPISGHTALYWYRQSLGQGLEFLIYFQGNSAPDKSGLPSDRFSAERTGGSVSTLTIQRTQQEDSAVYLCASSLKSSYEQYFGPGTRLTVT.

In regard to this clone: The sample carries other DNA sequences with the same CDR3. This CDR3 reads CASSILAASSYNEQFF. The CDR3 DNA reads TGTGCCAGTAGTATACTGGCTGCAAGCTCCTACAATGAGCAGTTCTTC. This chain uses TRBV19 with TRBJ2-1; D not resolved. The CDR3 is 16 residues long. The V and J ends lost 2 bases and 0 bases respectively, with 11 bases between them. Germline lookup yields CDR1 LNHDA and CDR2 SQIVND (reference sequence).

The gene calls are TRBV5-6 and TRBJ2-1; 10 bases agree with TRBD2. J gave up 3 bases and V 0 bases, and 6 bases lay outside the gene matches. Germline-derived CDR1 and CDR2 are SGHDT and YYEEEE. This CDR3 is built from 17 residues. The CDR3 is CASSLGLAGPYYNEQFF. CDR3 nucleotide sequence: TGTGCCAGCAGCTTGGGACTAGCGGGTCCTTACTACAATGAGCAGTTCTTC.